These 20 T cell receptor beta chains share one sample of origin, sequenced in a study of shared clonotypes between healthy human individuals. Produced via immunoSEQ multiplex PCR; TCRdb's table is partial and in-frame only. This sample yields roughly 760,000 clones, of which under 80% are seen a single time; more than 1.5% belongs to the top ten. The sequenced sample was memory CD4+ T cells sorted from blood. Subset of the sample: CD45RA-negative fraction. The receptors shown here come from a woman between 25 and 40 years old in good health.

This rearrangement joins TRBV2 to TRBJ2-1; 11 nucleotides align to TRBD2. Germline CDR1 SNHLY, CDR2 FYNNEI. The trim removed 6 bases at V and 7 bases at J, leaving 11 bases unmatched. The CDR3 extends over 16 amino acids. CDR3 sequence: CASRAKLAGGLNEQFF. The CDR3 DNA follows: TGTGCCAGCAGGGCTAAGTTAGCGGGAGGGTTGAATGAGCAGTTCTTC.

The J gene is TRBJ2-7, the V gene TRBV28, with 7 bases fitting TRBD2. J lost 2 bases, V lost 5 bases, and 15 bases had no gene match. From germline, CDR1 is MDHEN and CDR2 SYDVKM. CDR3 size: 17 residues. CDR3 in amino acids: CASSPSGLVGRPYEQYF. The CDR3 DNA is TGTGCCAGCAGTCCATCCGGACTAGTCGGCCGCCCCTACGAGCAGTACTTC.

V is TRBV5-1 and J is TRBJ2-1, with TRBD2 identical over 9 bases. Germline V CDR1 and CDR2: SGHRS, YFSETQ. There are 16 residues in the CDR3. Germline trimming cut 0 bases from V and 5 bases from J; bases unmatched to any gene: 6. CDR3 protein: CASSLARASGNNEQFF. The CDR3 DNA reads as TGCGCCAGCAGCTTGGCCCGCGCTAGCGGGAACAATGAGCAGTTCTTC.

The chain couples TRBV6-4 to TRBJ2-5, with D maybe TRBD2 (6 bases). The CDR3 length is 13 residues. CDR1 MRHNA and CDR2 SNTAGT come from the germline V gene. V was pared by 6 bases and J by 5 bases, with 13 bases between. The DNA for the CDR3 is TGTGCCAGCAGCAGACTAGTTGGGGAGACCCAGTACTTC. This gives the protein CASSRLVGETQYF.

The rearrangement links TRBV5-4 to TRBJ1-3, with D hard to call. CDR1 and CDR2 (germline): SGHNT, YYREEE (reference sequence). This CDR3 comprises 14 residues. V lost 1 base and J lost 1, with 6 bases in between. CDR3 DNA: TGTGCCAGCAGCTTGATAGGGTCTGGAAACACCATATATTTT. Residues: CASSLIGSGNTIYF.

The CDR3 region is CASSLYEGATKNIQYF. In DNA form, the CDR3 reads TGTGCCAGCAGTTTATATGAGGGGGCGACCAAAAACATTCAGTACTTC. V and J are TRBV28 and TRBJ2-4; 7 nucleotides align to TRBD1. CDR3 length: 16 amino acids. With V trimmed by 1 base and J by 2 bases, 5 bases remained unmatched. Germline loops: CDR1 MDHEN, CDR2 SYDVKM.

The chain employs TRBV5-1 and TRBJ2-7; 9 bases agree with TRBD1. Germline-derived CDR1 and CDR2 are SGHRS and YFSETQ. CDR3 length: 15 residues. Trimming cost V 4 bases and J 3 bases; bases outside gene matches: 8. As DNA, the CDR3 is TGCGCCAGCAGCGAACGGACAGGGGTGGGCTACGAGCAGTACTTC. Protein: CASSERTGVGYEQYF.

The chain employs TRBV6-5 and TRBJ1-1, with 9 bases matching TRBD1. The CDR3 extends over 14 amino acids. Looked up from germline, CDR1 is MNHEY and CDR2 is SVGAGI. Trimming at V came to 5 bases and at J to 5 bases, leaving 6 bases not matched to a gene. The CDR3 loop reads CASSRQGGGTEAFF. The DNA for the CDR3 is TGTGCCAGCAGTAGACAGGGGGGAGGGACTGAAGCTTTCTTT.

The chain couples TRBV2 to TRBJ2-1, with D possibly matching TRBD1 (6 bases). Between the trimmed V and J ends, which lost 3 bases and 3 bases, there was a span of 18 bases. The CDR3 contains 17 residues. Germline V gene data show CDR1 as SNHLY and CDR2 as FYNNEI. The DNA of the CDR3 is TGTGCCAGCAGTGATCAGGGGACCAAAAACCGCTACAATGAGCAGTTCTTC. Its protein product is CASSDQGTKNRYNEQFF.

The chain carries TRBV28 and TRBJ1-1, with D possibly TRBD1 on 5 matching bases. The CDR3 totals 16 residues. V was shortened by 2 bases and J by 3 bases, with 16 bases between the two germline ends. The germline V gene encodes CDR1 MDHEN and CDR2 SYDVKM. The CDR3: CASSLRGREAHTEAFF. In DNA, the CDR3 is TGTGCCAGCAGTTTAAGGGGCAGGGAGGCACACACTGAAGCTTTCTTT.

The chain has TRBV19 and TRBJ2-2; a possible D gene is TRBD1 (6 bases). The CDR3 sequence is 16 residues long. The germline V and J ends were trimmed by 3 bases and 4 bases, with 15 bases remaining between them. The V gene's germline CDR1 is LNHDA and CDR2 SQIVND (reference sequence). CDR3 amino acids: CASSIFRDTFTGELFF. The CDR3 bases are TGTGCCAGTAGTATTTTTCGGGACACCTTCACCGGGGAGCTGTTTTTT.

The chain combines TRBV6-4 with TRBJ2-2; no clear D gene. The CDR3 sequence is 14 residues long. The V end lost 8 bases, the J end lost 0 bases, and 10 bases lay between the germline ends. Germline V gene data show CDR1 as MRHNA and CDR2 as SNTAGT. DNA of the CDR3: TGTGCCAGCCGCGGCTTCGCGAACACCGGGGAGCTGTTTTTT. Translation gives CASRGFANTGELFF.

This clone was counted a few times. The chain is built from TRBV11-2 and TRBJ2-7; D not resolved. Per germline, CDR1 SGHAT and CDR2 FQNNGV. V was cut by 5 bases and J by 3 bases, with 11 bases left in between. This CDR3 comprises 13 residues. The CDR3 coding sequence is TGTGCCAGCAGCCGTACACAAAACTACGAGCAGTACTTC. Its protein product is CASSRTQNYEQYF.

The V gene is TRBV7-6, the J gene TRBJ2-5; D possibly uses TRBD1 or TRBD2 (5 bases each). The CDR3 loop spans 16 amino acids. Trimming took 1 base from V and 5 from J, leaving 17 bases between them. The germline V gene encodes CDR1 SGHVS and CDR2 FNYEAQ. The CDR3 protein is CASSLVFVRGRETQYF. CDR3 nucleotides: TGTGCCAGCAGCTTAGTATTCGTTAGGGGACGGGAGACCCAGTACTTC.

This chain uses TRBV2 with TRBJ2-7; D is ambiguous. Germline CDR1 and CDR2: SNHLY and FYNNEI. The CDR3 consists of 14 residues. V lost 9 bases, J lost 7 bases, and 22 bases lay in between. The CDR3 reads CARAVGLHVGEQYF. CDR3 coding DNA: TGTGCCAGGGCAGTTGGGCTCCATGTCGGGGAGCAGTACTTC. The full variable domain, in which reference TRBV2 and TRBJ2-7 provide the parts outside the CDR3, is EPEVTQTPSHQVTQMGQEVILRCVPISNHLYFYWYRQILGQKVEFLVSFYNNEISEKSEIFDDQFSVERPDGSNFTLKIRSTKLEDSAMYFCARAVGLHVGEQYFGPGTRLTVT.

The rearrangement links TRBV5-4 to TRBJ2-3, with 13 bases that match TRBD2. CDR1 and CDR2 (germline): SGHNT, YYREEE (reference sequence). CDR3 size: 16 residues. Trimming cost V 0 bases and J 4 bases; bases outside gene matches: 2. The CDR3 DNA follows: TGTGCCAGCAGCTTGGGACTAGCGGGAGGATCAGATACGCAGTATTTT. Protein sequence: CASSLGLAGGSDTQYF.

The chain uses TRBV19 and TRBJ2-1, with TRBD2 matching 7 bases. Germline V gives CDR1 LNHDA, CDR2 SQIVND (reference sequence). The CDR3 length is 15 residues. V was pared by 6 bases and J by 0 bases, with 5 bases of the junction left unmatched. The CDR3 here is CASRGTTGSYNEQFF. CDR3 coding DNA: TGTGCCAGTAGGGGGACTACTGGCTCCTACAATGAGCAGTTCTTC.

This clone was detected only a few times. The chain couples TRBV2 to TRBJ1-2; maybe TRBD1 (5 bases). The ends were cut back, 4 bases at V and 6 bases at J, with 9 bases in the middle. The CDR3 covers 12 residues. Per the germline V gene, CDR1 is SNHLY and CDR2 is FYNNEI. The CDR3 sequence: CASSVGANGYTF. The CDR3 coding sequence is TGTGCCAGCAGTGTTGGGGCCAATGGCTACACCTTC.

This clone was observed a few times. The gene calls are TRBV6-5 and TRBJ2-3; 11 nucleotides line up with TRBD2. After removal of 5 bases from V and 2 bases from J, the junction contained 3 bases not matched to a gene. CDR1 is MNHEY, CDR2 SVGAGI, per germline. The CDR3 has 15 amino acids. The CDR3 DNA reads TGTGCCAGCAGTGGGACTAGCGGTTTCACAGATACGCAGTATTTT. This translates into CASSGTSGFTDTQYF.

The CDR3 is CASSNAERGLKVSDEQFF. The CDR3 nucleotides are TGTGCCAGCAGCAATGCGGAAAGAGGACTGAAAGTCTCCGATGAGCAGTTCTTC. The V gene is TRBV21-1, the J gene TRBJ2-1; the table gives TRBD2 as D, unverified against the DNA. TRBV21-1 is assigned pseudogene status. This CDR3 has 18 amino acids.